These T cell receptor beta chains were read from a single sample in a study of control samples from healthy donors and cancer patients. Only in-frame clones appear in the TCRdb table, and some are missing; sequencing was by immunoSEQ multiplex PCR. The table has around 50,000 clones, approximately 89% seen once. The sample was PBMCs. The receptor set was obtained from a middle-aged man with colorectal cancer. Each CDR3 is given without its conserved first and last residue.

v_call	j_call	cdr3_aa
TRBV2	TRBJ2-7	ASSPGLAVGDEQY
TRBV19	TRBJ2-1	ASSTGQGMGEQF
TRBV12-5	TRBJ1-1	ASGYQGAGSTEAF
TRBV29-1	TRBJ2-1	SVGRGSSYNEQF
TRBV5-6	TRBJ2-7	ASSTMTGIIYEQY
TRBV5-1	TRBJ1-4	ASSLTGRNEKLF
TRBV2	TRBJ2-3	ASSDSGGTQY
TRBV4-3	TRBJ1-4	ASSQEMGSLLNEKLF
TRBV10-1	TRBJ2-1	ASSSNRNNEQF
TRBV3-1/TRBV3-2	TRBJ1-3	ASSQAPSGFGNTIY
TRBV7-2	TRBJ1-1	ASSALRNTEAF
TRBV2	TRBJ2-7	ASSEGWGTSETYEQY
TRBV11-2	TRBJ2-1	ASTWGGGGNEQF
TRBV3-1/TRBV3-2	TRBJ2-5	ASSLTSAQETQY
TRBV24-1	TRBJ2-1	ATSAPGSYNEQF
TRBV29-1	TRBJ2-1	SVQRGYNEQF
TRBV2	TRBJ1-4	ASRLRGGNEKLF
TRBV7-9	TRBJ2-5	ASSLGQGSQETQY
TRBV19	TRBJ2-7	ASRIRDSSYEQY
TRBV5-6	TRBJ1-5	ASSLKGTDYQPQH
TRBV9	TRBJ2-1	ASSRLLSSYNEQF
TRBV3-1/TRBV3-2	TRBJ1-1	ASSQVPPGQGITEAF
TRBV5-1	TRBJ1-1	ASSLGGHWNTEAF
TRBV5-1	TRBJ2-1	ASSPLSSGEQF
TRBV5-4	TRBJ1-2	ASSLDDGSNYGYT
TRBV4-1	TRBJ2-7	ASRPTPSGSAYEQY
TRBV10-3	TRBJ2-1	AIGDSHNEQF
TRBV5-8	TRBJ2-3	ASSFGSFTSTDTQY
TRBV6-4	TRBJ1-2	ASSATTGYGYT
TRBV5-1	TRBJ1-1	ASSPRQGLTEAF
TRBV3-1/TRBV3-2	TRBJ2-5	ASSQADRLRETQY
TRBV5-1	TRBJ2-7	ASSSGGMQAYEQY
TRBV7-7	TRBJ2-7	AGDIQTSERHYEQY
TRBV9	TRBJ2-7	ASSVEGDSSYEQY
TRBV7-7	TRBJ2-2	ASSPYPGTSGIGELF
TRBV11-2	TRBJ2-7	ASSLASYEQY
TRBV11-2	TRBJ1-2	ASSPLSRPRYGYT